The 4 T cell receptor beta chains below were found in one sample sequenced in a study of blood T cell repertoires in COVID-19. This table comes from immunoSEQ multiplex PCR, and its TCRdb copy is limited to in-frame clones, with some not included. The sample lists under 200,000 clones, 84% seen once, with about 14% in the top ten. The specimen sequenced was peripheral blood. These receptors were collected from a man between 18 and 35 years old with active or convalescent COVID-19.

V gene TRBV18 combines with J gene TRBJ1-4; the D gene is possibly TRBD1 (5 bases). Trimming pared 2 bases from V and 4 bases from J, leaving 8 bases between. The CDR3 totals 14 residues. Per germline, CDR1 KGHSH and CDR2 LQKENI. This chain's CDR3 is CASSPSGLNEKLFF. The CDR3 DNA reads TGTGCCAGCTCACCATCAGGGCTTAATGAAAAACTGTTTTTT.

This sequence joins TRBV5-1 and TRBJ2-1, with a tentative D call TRBD1 (6 bases). Germline assignment: CDR1 SGHRS and CDR2 YFSETQ. The V end was cut by 0 bases, the J end by 3 bases, with 10 bases between. The CDR3 contains 15 residues. CDR3 nucleotides: TGCGCCAGCAGCTTGGGACAGGTACTCTACAATGAGCAGTTCTTC. As protein: CASSLGQVLYNEQFF.

The sample holds one count of this clone. The chain uses TRBV27 and TRBJ1-2; 8 bases agree with TRBD1. Germline values: CDR1 MNHEY, CDR2 SMNVEV (reference sequence). CDR3 length equals 17 residues. After removal of 4 bases from V and 8 bases from J, the junction contained 18 bases not matched to a gene. CDR3 residues: CASSSTRTGGAIRGYTF. In nucleotides, the CDR3 is TGTGCCAGCAGTTCGACCCGCACAGGGGGGGCCATTAGGGGCTACACCTTC.

The V and J genes are TRBV5-6 and TRBJ1-4; tentatively, D is TRBD1 (6 bases). With 6 bases removed from V and 8 bases from J, the gap between germline ends came to 17 bases. CDR1 and CDR2 (germline): SGHDT, YYEEEE. This CDR3 contains 14 residues. Written as DNA, the CDR3 is TGTGCCAGCACTACTAAAGGGGGAGGGGAAAAACTGTTTTTT. Translating gives CASTTKGGGEKLFF.